Shown below are 15 T cell receptor beta chains from a single sample sequenced in a study of technical replicates of blood from several donors. Sequencing was performed with immunoSEQ multiplex PCR; in TCRdb, only in-frame clones are kept and a portion is missing. The sample lists tens of thousands of clones; roughly 90% were seen once. Material for sequencing was PBMCs. These receptors were collected from a human donor in good health. Some clones in this sample may be carry-over from other donors' samples.

The chain employs TRBV19 and TRBJ1-1, with unresolved D. The length of the CDR3 is 13 residues. Looked up from germline, CDR1 is LNHDA and CDR2 is SQIVND (reference sequence). The ends were cut back, 3 bases at V and 0 bases at J, with 5 bases in the middle. Written as DNA, the CDR3 is TGTGCCAGTAGTATCCGAGTGAACACTGAAGCTTTCTTT. It translates to CASSIRVNTEAFF. Filled out from reference TRBV19 and TRBJ1-1, the complete variable domain reads DGGITQSPKYLFRKEGQNVTLSCEQNLNHDAMYWYRQDPGQGLRLIYYSQIVNDFQKGDIAEGYSVSREKKESFPLTVTSAQKNPTAFYLCASSIRVNTEAFFGQGTRLTVV.

This sequence joins TRBV5-4 and TRBJ2-1; 7 nucleotides match TRBD2. V gave up 1 base and J gave up 4 bases; unmatched junction bases: 2. Per germline, CDR1 SGHNT and CDR2 YYREEE (reference sequence). The CDR3 runs to 14 residues. The CDR3 DNA is TGTGCCAGCAGCTTGACTAGCGCTTACAATGAGCAGTTCTTC. Its translation: CASSLTSAYNEQFF.

The chain couples TRBV6-4 to TRBJ2-2; perhaps TRBD2 as D (6 bases). Trimming shortened V by 0 bases and J by 7 bases, and 6 bases separated the two germline ends. CDR3 length equals 13 residues. Germline CDR1 MRHNA, CDR2 SNTAGT. The CDR3 protein is CASSDSEGGELFF. For the CDR3, the DNA is TGTGCCAGCAGTGACTCGGAGGGCGGGGAGCTGTTTTTT.

Of note for this clone: The junction departs from germline at one end; a sequencing error may be responsible. The V and J genes are TRBV5-1 and TRBJ1-1; 7 bases match TRBD1. This CDR3 contains 14 residues. The germline gives CDR1 SGHRS, CDR2 YFSETQ. The CDR3 coding sequence is TGCGTCAGCAGCTTGGAGGGGGCGGGTACTGAAGCTTTCTTT. Residues: CVSSLEGAGTEAFF. Variable domain in full (rest from reference TRBV5-1 and TRBJ1-1): KAGVTQTPRYLIKTRGQQVTLSCSPISGHRSVSWYQQTPGQGLQFLFEYFSETQRNKGNFPGRFSGRQFSNSRSEMNVSTLELGDSALYLCVSSLEGAGTEAFFGQGTRLTVV.

This chain connects TRBV7-9 to TRBJ1-1; 7 positions match TRBD1. The CDR3 totals 18 residues. Germline assignment: CDR1 SEHNR and CDR2 FQNEAQ (reference sequence). V shed 2 bases, J shed 3 bases, and the junction held 15 bases outside the gene matches. The CDR3 sequence: CASSLFPLITGEDTEAFF. DNA for the CDR3: TGTGCCAGCAGCTTATTTCCCCTCATAACAGGGGAGGACACTGAAGCTTTCTTT.

CDR3 nucleotide sequence: TGTGCCAGCGAATTGGGGACAGGGGGCGCGATCGACGAGCAGTACTTC. Translation: CASELGTGGAIDEQYF. The gene calls are TRBV7-9 and TRBJ2-7; TRBD1 matches 12 bases. Germline CDR1 SEHNR, CDR2 FQNEAQ (reference sequence). V shed 8 bases, J shed 5 bases, and the junction held 13 bases outside the gene matches. The CDR3 spans 16 residues.

The V call is TRBV5-6, the J call TRBJ2-4; D is uncertain. Germline CDR1 and CDR2: SGHDT and YYEEEE. Trimming cost V 7 bases and J 6 bases, with 17 bases left between them. There are 14 residues in the CDR3. The CDR3 nucleotides are TGTGCCAGCCGGGTTTCCGGCGAAGGAAACATTCAGTACTTC. This translates into CASRVSGEGNIQYF.

The rearrangement joins TRBV19 to TRBJ2-3, with 14 bases fitting TRBD2. V shed 7 bases and J 3 bases; nucleotides not matched to a gene: 3. CDR1 and CDR2 from the germline V gene are LNHDA and SQIVND (reference sequence). The CDR3 sequence is 15 residues long. The CDR3 spells CASTRTSGRTDTQYF. CDR3 DNA sequence: TGTGCCAGTACCCGGACTAGCGGGAGGACAGATACGCAGTATTTT. The full variable domain, its missing parts supplied by reference TRBV19 and TRBJ2-3, is DGGITQSPKYLFRKEGQNVTLSCEQNLNHDAMYWYRQDPGQGLRLIYYSQIVNDFQKGDIAEGYSVSREKKESFPLTVTSAQKNPTAFYLCASTRTSGRTDTQYFGPGTRLTVL.

V gene TRBV6-1 combines with J gene TRBJ2-6; maybe TRBD2 (6 bases). The germline gives CDR1 MNHNS, CDR2 SASEGT. Trimming removed 4 bases from V and 2 bases from J, with 9 bases in between. CDR3 size: 15 residues. CDR3 coding DNA: TGTGCCAGCAGTGTGGAGGGTACTGGGGCCAACGTCCTGACTTTC. It translates to CASSVEGTGANVLTF.

The chain couples TRBV6-5 to TRBJ1-2; 7 bases agree with TRBD1. Germline CDR1 is MNHEY and CDR2 is SVGAGI. This CDR3 spans 15 amino acids. Trimming took 6 bases from V and 1 from J; bases not matched to a gene: 8. CDR3 DNA: TGTGCCAGCAGACCCGAGACAGGGCGTAACTATGGCTACACCTTC. Residues: CASRPETGRNYGYTF.

The genes are TRBV5-4 and TRBJ1-2; 9 nucleotides align to TRBD1. From germline, CDR1 is SGHNT and CDR2 YYREEE (reference sequence). V dropped 0 bases and J dropped 1; count of bases not matched to a gene: 7. The CDR3 consists of 17 residues. This CDR3 reads CASSLAGQGPYNYGYTF. The CDR3 nucleotides read TGTGCCAGCAGCTTGGCGGGACAGGGACCTTATAACTATGGCTACACCTTC.

V usage is TRBV5-6 and J usage is TRBJ1-2, with D unresolved. Trimming shortened V by 2 bases and J by 2 bases, and 7 bases separated the two germline ends. In germline, CDR1 is SGHDT, CDR2 YYEEEE. The CDR3 consists of 13 residues. In DNA, the CDR3 is TGTGCCAGCAGCTTTCAACGGAACTATGGCTACACCTTC. It translates to CASSFQRNYGYTF.

The chain links TRBV19 to TRBJ2-5, with TRBD2 as a possible D gene (6 bases). This CDR3 region has 17 residues. CDR1 and CDR2 (germline): LNHDA, SQIVND (reference sequence). V was shortened by 10 bases and J by 1 base, with 25 bases between the two germline ends. The CDR3 is CATLAPGGTQFQETQYF. The CDR3 coding sequence is TGTGCCACACTCGCCCCTGGTGGGACTCAATTCCAAGAGACCCAGTACTTC. Full variable domain (outside the CDR3, taken from reference TRBV19 and TRBJ2-5): DGGITQSPKYLFRKEGQNVTLSCEQNLNHDAMYWYRQDPGQGLRLIYYSQIVNDFQKGDIAEGYSVSREKKESFPLTVTSAQKNPTAFYLCATLAPGGTQFQETQYFGPGTRLLVL.

This chain uses TRBV5-6 with TRBJ1-2, with 8 bases aligning to TRBD1. V trimming: 1 base; J trimming: 7 bases; junction bases outside the gene matches: 9. CDR3 length equals 15 residues. Germline CDR1 SGHDT, CDR2 YYEEEE. In DNA, the CDR3 is TGTGCCAGCAGCTTGAGGACAGGGCATGGGGCTGGCTACACCTTC. Protein: CASSLRTGHGAGYTF.

The gene calls are TRBV27 and TRBJ2-1; TRBD2 aligns across 11 bases. V lost 8 bases, J lost 5 bases, and 11 bases stayed unmatched. The CDR3 is made up of 16 amino acids. Germline CDR1 is MNHEY and CDR2 is SMNVEV (reference sequence). The CDR3 DNA sequence: TGTGCCAGCTCCAGCGCTGGACTAGCGGGTAACAATGAGCAGTTCTTC. Residues: CASSSAGLAGNNEQFF.